This TCR beta chain was captured by sequencing in a study of shared clonotypes between healthy human individuals. Study summary: Donor composition was a couple of women and a few men, aged 18 to 49.

Clones were sequenced by immunoSEQ multiplex PCR, and TCRdb holds only the in-frame ones, with some missing. The sample yields 2,500,000 or so clones, roughly 93% seen once. Germline CDR1 reads SGDLS; CDR2 reads YYNGEE. V lost 3 bases to trimming and J lost 0 bases; unmatched junction nucleotides: 6. The CDR3 runs to 18 residues. Division of CD4+ cells produced a CD45RA+ naive subset and a CD45RA-negative memory subset. The TCR originated in a man between 18 and 29 years old in good health. Some clones in this sample may be carry-over from other donors' samples. Input material: naive CD4+ T cells from PBMCs. Stated subset: CD45RA+ positively selected. J is TRBJ2-3 and V is TRBV9, with TRBD2 identical over 14 bases. CDR3 in DNA: TGTGCCAGCAGCGGGCCGGGACTAGCGGGAGCTAGCACAGATACGCAGTATTTT. Its protein product is CASSGPGLAGASTDTQYF.